This T cell receptor beta chain was found in a study of CXCR3-negative and CXCR3-positive naive CD8 T cells. In the study overall: Across all libraries, TRB reads numbered around 140 million, with about 1.5 +/- 0.3 million in each library. Whole-study findings and limits: Partly lower CXCR3 expression followed cryopreservation, and most assays relied on fresh PBMCs. Relative to memory CD8+ cells, whose diversity was much lower, both naive subsets had comparably high diversity.

Naive CD8+ T lymphocytes were specified as CD45RO-CCR7+CD27+CD95-. This clonotype is labeled medium-sized based on frequency. Antigen unknown. All TRB cDNA libraries came from 5' RACE performed with UMI labels. TCRdb reprocessed the 5' RACE reads and keeps a single row for each CDR3 protein, giving no DNA. The sample has 6,500 to 8,500 distinct CDR3 sequences. From germline, CDR1 is PRHDT and CDR2 FYEKMQ (reference sequence). The CDR3 is 15 amino acids. Sequenced sample: naive CXCR3- CD8+ T cells from blood. Described subset: CD45RO-CCR7+CD27+CD95- naive CD8+ T cells lacking CXCR3 (TNR3-). The J gene is TRBJ2-3, the V gene TRBV13; TCRdb proposes TRBD2, but this gene call is untestable without DNA. The TCR was taken from a human donor in good health. Some clones in this sample may be carry-over from other donors' samples. CDR3: CASSLVRENPDTQYF.